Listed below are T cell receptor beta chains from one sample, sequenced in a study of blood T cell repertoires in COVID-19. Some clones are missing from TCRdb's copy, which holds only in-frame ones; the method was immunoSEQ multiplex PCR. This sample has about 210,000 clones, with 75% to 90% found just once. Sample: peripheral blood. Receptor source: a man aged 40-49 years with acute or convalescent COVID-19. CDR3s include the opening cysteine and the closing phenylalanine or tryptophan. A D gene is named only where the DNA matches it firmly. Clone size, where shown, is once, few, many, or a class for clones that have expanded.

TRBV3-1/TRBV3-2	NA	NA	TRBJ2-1	CASSQDSGAYNEQFF	TGTGCCAGCAGCCAAGATAGCGGCGCCTACAATGAGCAGTTCTTC
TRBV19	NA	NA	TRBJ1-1	CASRQPGNTEAFF	TGTGCCAGTAGACAACCGGGAAACACTGAAGCTTTCTTT
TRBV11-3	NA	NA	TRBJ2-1	CASSRDRIPYNEQFF	TGTGCCAGCAGTCGCGACAGGATTCCCTACAATGAGCAGTTCTTC
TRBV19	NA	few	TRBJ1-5	CASSIGAGRDSNQPQHF	TGTGCCAGTAGTATAGGCGCAGGGCGCGATAGCAATCAGCCCCAGCATTTT
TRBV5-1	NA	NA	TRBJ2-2	CASSSGSWTDTGELFF	TGCGCCAGCAGCTCCGGTAGCTGGACAGACACCGGGGAGCTGTTTTTT
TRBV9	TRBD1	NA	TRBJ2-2	CASSFKGAETGELFF	TGTGCCAGCAGCTTCAAGGGGGCAGAAACCGGGGAGCTGTTTTTT
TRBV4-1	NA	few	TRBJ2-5	CASSQQGMGWETQYF	TGCGCCAGCAGCCAACAGGGGATGGGGTGGGAGACCCAGTACTTC
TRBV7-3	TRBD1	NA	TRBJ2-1	CASSPNGGRGPNEQFF	TGTGCCAGCAGCCCAAACGGGGGCAGGGGGCCGAATGAGCAGTTCTTC
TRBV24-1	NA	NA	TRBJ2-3	CATSDPGLSGTDTQYF	TGTGCCACCAGTGACCCCGGACTAAGCGGCACAGATACGCAGTATTTT
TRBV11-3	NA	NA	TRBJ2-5	CASSLTGGEETQYF	TGTGCCAGCAGTCTCACCGGGGGAGAAGAGACCCAGTACTTC
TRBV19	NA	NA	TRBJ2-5	CASSINPLAETQYF	TGTGCCAGTAGTATAAACCCACTTGCAGAGACCCAGTACTTC
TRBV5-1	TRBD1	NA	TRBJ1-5	CASSSGQEGQPQHF	TGCGCCAGCAGCTCCGGACAGGAGGGTCAGCCCCAGCATTTT
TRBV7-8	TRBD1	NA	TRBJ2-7	CASSRGQGEREQYF	TGTGCCAGCAGCCGGGGACAGGGAGAACGCGAGCAGTACTTC
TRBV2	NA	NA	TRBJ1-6	CASNRRDTYNSPLHF	TGTGCCAGCAATCGTCGGGACACCTATAATTCACCCCTCCACTTT
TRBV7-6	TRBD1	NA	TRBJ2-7	CASTPDRGLDEQYF	TGTGCCAGCACCCCGGACAGGGGGCTTGACGAGCAGTACTTC
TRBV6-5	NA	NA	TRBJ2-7	CASSLDSYEQYF	TGTGCCAGCAGTTTAGACAGCTACGAGCAGTACTTC
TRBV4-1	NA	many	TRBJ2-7	CASSPQGQTYEQYF	TGCGCCAGCAGCCCCCAGGGTCAGACCTACGAGCAGTACTTC
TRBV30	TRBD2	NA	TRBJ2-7	CAWSVQPPGLAGGKQYF	TGTGCCTGGAGTGTACAGCCGCCGGGACTAGCGGGGGGTAAGCAGTACTTC
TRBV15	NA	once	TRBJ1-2	CATSVYLTAYGYTF	TGTGCCACCAGCGTCTACCTCACAGCCTATGGCTACACCTTC
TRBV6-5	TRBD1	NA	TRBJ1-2	CASSFGQEVPGYTF	TGTGCCAGCAGTTTCGGACAGGAGGTTCCTGGCTACACCTTC
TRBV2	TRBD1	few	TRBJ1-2	CASTLDRGYGYTF	TGTGCCAGCACCCTGGACAGGGGGTATGGCTACACCTTC
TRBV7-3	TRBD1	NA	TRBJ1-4	CASSLNSSWPGGCGTNEKLFF	TGTGCCAGCAGCTTAAATTCCTCTTGGCCAGGGGGTTGTGGAACTAATGAAAAACTGTTTTTT
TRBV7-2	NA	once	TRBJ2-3	CASSLEARLRPVTQYF	TGTGCCAGCAGCTTAGAGGCCAGGTTGCGTCCGGTTACGCAGTATTTT
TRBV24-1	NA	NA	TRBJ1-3	CATLVRAGVYPGNTIYF	TGTGCCACCTTGGTTAGGGCAGGGGTCTATCCTGGAAACACCATATATTTT
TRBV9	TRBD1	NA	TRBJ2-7	CASSVGTGGAAGGPSYEQYF	TGTGCCAGCAGCGTAGGGACAGGGGGCGCCGCGGGAGGGCCTTCCTACGAGCAGTACTTC
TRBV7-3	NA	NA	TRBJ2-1	CASSSWGPTSSYNEQFF	TGTGCCAGCAGCTCGTGGGGGCCGACGAGCTCCTACAATGAGCAGTTCTTC
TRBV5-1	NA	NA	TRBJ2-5	CASSLGQGLDSGQTQYF	TGCGCCAGCAGCTTGGGGCAGGGGCTCGATTCGGGGCAGACCCAGTACTTC
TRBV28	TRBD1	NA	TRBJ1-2	CASSLSDRDGYTF	TGTGCCAGCAGTTTATCGGACAGGGATGGCTACACCTTC
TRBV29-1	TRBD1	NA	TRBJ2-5	CSVVQGARETQYF	TGCAGCGTTGTTCAGGGGGCGAGGGAGACCCAGTACTTC
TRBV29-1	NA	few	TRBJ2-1	CSVGGVSSYNEQFF	TGCAGCGTTGGGGGGGTGAGCTCCTACAATGAGCAGTTCTTC
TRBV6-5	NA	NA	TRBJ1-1	CASRAPEVDTEAFF	TGTGCCAGCAGAGCCCCAGAGGTGGACACTGAAGCTTTCTTT
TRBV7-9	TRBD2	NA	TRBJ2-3	CASSAQGGAADTQYF	TGTGCCAGCAGCGCCCAGGGAGGGGCCGCAGATACGCAGTATTTT
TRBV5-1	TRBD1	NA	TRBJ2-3	CASSLSGQRTDTQYF	TGCGCCAGCAGCCTCTCGGGACAGCGCACAGATACGCAGTATTTT
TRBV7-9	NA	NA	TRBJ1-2	CASSLETAYGYTF	TGTGCCAGCAGCTTAGAGACAGCCTATGGCTACACCTTC
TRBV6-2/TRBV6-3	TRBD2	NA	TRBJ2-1	CASSYGAGGYDEQFF	TGTGCCAGCAGTTACGGGGCGGGAGGGTACGATGAGCAGTTCTTC
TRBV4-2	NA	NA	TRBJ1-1	CASSQERGSVDTEAFF	TGTGCCAGCAGCCAAGAACGGGGTAGCGTGGACACTGAAGCTTTCTTT
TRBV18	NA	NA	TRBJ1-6	CASSPPTVGRVDSPLHF	TGTGCCAGCTCACCACCGACGGTTGGCAGGGTCGATTCACCCCTCCACTTT
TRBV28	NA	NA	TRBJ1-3	CASSFDGPGEFFGNTIYF	TGTGCCAGCAGTTTTGACGGTCCAGGGGAGTTCTTCGGAAACACCATATATTTT
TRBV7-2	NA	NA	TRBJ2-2	CASSLNGPGDTGELFF	TGTGCCAGCAGCCTTAACGGGCCCGGGGACACCGGGGAGCTGTTTTTT
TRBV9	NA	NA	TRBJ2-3	CASSGAGSSTDTQYF	TGTGCCAGCAGCGGTGCAGGGTCTAGCACAGATACGCAGTATTTT